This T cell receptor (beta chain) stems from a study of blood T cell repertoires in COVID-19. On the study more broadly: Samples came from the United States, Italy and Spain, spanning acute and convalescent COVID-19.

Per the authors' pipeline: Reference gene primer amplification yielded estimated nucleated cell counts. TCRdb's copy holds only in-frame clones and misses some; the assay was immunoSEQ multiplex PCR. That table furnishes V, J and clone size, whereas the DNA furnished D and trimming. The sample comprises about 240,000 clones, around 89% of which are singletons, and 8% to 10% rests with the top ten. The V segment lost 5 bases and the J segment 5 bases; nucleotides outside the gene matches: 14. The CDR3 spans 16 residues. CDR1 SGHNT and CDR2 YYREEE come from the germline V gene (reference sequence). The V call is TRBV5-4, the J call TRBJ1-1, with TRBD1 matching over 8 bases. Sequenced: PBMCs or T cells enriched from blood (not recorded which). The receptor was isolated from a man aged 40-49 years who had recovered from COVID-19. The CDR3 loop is CASSPGTGYMGTEAFF. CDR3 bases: TGTGCCAGCAGTCCGGGGACAGGCTACATGGGTACTGAAGCTTTCTTT.